This T cell receptor (beta chain) was identified during a study of cytomegalovirus exposure and HLA in healthy donors. This clone has only a few counts. Its antigen is unidentified. Looked up from germline, CDR1 is LGHNA and CDR2 is YNFKEQ. J gave up 0 bases and V 3 bases, and 3 bases lay outside the gene matches. The CDR3 runs to 15 residues. Findings and limits, study-wide: In a later analysis, at a false discovery rate of 0.05, 17,000 or so TCR beta sequences were associated with HLA alleles. Among TCR beta chains, those listed as cytomegalovirus-associated numbered over 150. Follow-up analysis later connected one missense variant in DCLRE1C with trimming of TCR beta V- and J-genes.

This PCR relied on a set of 60 Vbeta primers and 13 Jbeta primers. TCRdb's copy holds only in-frame clones and misses some; the assay was immunoSEQ multiplex PCR. The sample has about 150,000 clones; 75% are singletons. Unrecorded immune exposure was likely among donors, who were nominally healthy when sampled. The chain recombines TRBV4-2 with TRBJ1-1; 8 nucleotides line up with TRBD1. Sequenced material: PBMCs. The sequence came from a man aged 18-30 years in good health and CMV-seropositive. CDR3 DNA sequence: TGTGCCAGCAGCCATAGACAGGGGATGAACACTGAAGCTTTCTTT. This gives the protein CASSHRQGMNTEAFF.